These 20 T cell receptor beta chains share one sample of origin, sequenced in a study of blood T cell repertoires in COVID-19. Data came from immunoSEQ multiplex PCR; TCRdb stores just in-frame clones and leaves some out. Counted here are approximately 270,000 clones, roughly 83% occurring once; the ten biggest clones make up roughly 10%. Sequenced sample: peripheral blood. These receptors originate from a man of 80 years or more with acute or convalescent COVID-19.

V and J are TRBV6-6 and TRBJ1-1; D perhaps matches TRBD1 (5 bases). The V gene lost 0 bases and the J gene lost 4 bases, with 9 bases spanning the gap. This CDR3 comprises 14 residues. Germline values: CDR1 MNHNY, CDR2 SVGAGI (reference sequence). CDR3 DNA: TGTGCCAGCAGTTACTCTCAGGGCGGCACTGAAGCTTTCTTT. Its protein product is CASSYSQGGTEAFF.

The chain combines TRBV3-1 (or the pseudogene TRBV3-2) with TRBJ1-2, with 10 bases fitting TRBD1. The CDR3 extends over 16 amino acids. The V gene's germline CDR1 is LGHDT and CDR2 YNNKEL (reference sequence). Trimming took 3 bases from V and 6 from J; bases not matched to a gene: 10. CDR3 region: CASSQGKTGGLHGYTF. Written as DNA, the CDR3 is TGTGCCAGCAGCCAGGGCAAGACAGGGGGCCTACATGGCTACACCTTC.

The rearrangement joins TRBV12-5 to TRBJ1-2, with D unresolved. Trimming cost V 7 bases and J 0 bases, with 9 bases left between them. Germline V gene sequence: CDR1 LGHNT, CDR2 FRNRAP. The CDR3 is 13 amino acids. The CDR3: CASAGGANYGYTF. In DNA form, the CDR3 reads TGTGCTAGTGCCGGAGGCGCTAACTATGGCTACACCTTC.

The J gene is TRBJ1-2, the V gene TRBV5-6, with TRBD1 matching over 8 bases. CDR3 size: 15 residues. Trimming took 1 base from V and 5 from J; bases not matched to a gene: 7. CDR1 and CDR2 (germline): SGHDT, YYEEEE. The CDR3 protein is CASSLRQGYGYGYTF. In DNA, the CDR3 is TGTGCCAGCAGCTTGAGACAGGGGTACGGGTATGGCTACACCTTC.

This sequence joins TRBV14 and TRBJ2-7, with 9 nucleotides matching TRBD1. Trimming cost V 3 bases and J 3 bases; bases outside gene matches: 9. Germline V gene lookup returns CDR1 SGHDN and CDR2 FVKESK. The CDR3 is made up of 16 amino acids. CDR3 nucleotides: TGTGCCAGCAGCCATCGCCCGGGACAGGGCATCTACGAGCAGTACTTC. Translated: CASSHRPGQGIYEQYF.

J is TRBJ1-1 and V is TRBV5-1; D gene ambiguous. CDR1 is SGHRS, CDR2 YFSETQ, per germline. The CDR3 has 14 amino acids. Trimming removed 7 bases from V and 11 bases from J, with 24 bases in between. CDR3 sequence: CASRPSGFSSAAFF. CDR3 bases: TGCGCCAGCCGACCCTCCGGGTTTTCTTCAGCGGCTTTCTTT. Full variable domain (remainder filled in from reference TRBV5-1 and TRBJ1-1): KAGVTQTPRYLIKTRGQQVTLSCSPISGHRSVSWYQQTPGQGLQFLFEYFSETQRNKGNFPGRFSGRQFSNSRSEMNVSTLELGDSALYLCASRPSGFSSAAFFGQGTRLTVV.

This clone showed up just once. The chain uses TRBV12-3 or TRBV12-4 and TRBJ1-4; TRBD1 might be the D (5 bases). V lost 3 bases, J lost 9 bases, and 11 bases lay in between. This CDR3 region has 13 residues. CDR3 in amino acids: CASSLSAGKKLFF. The CDR3 bases are TGTGCCAGCAGTTTGTCGGCAGGGAAAAAACTGTTTTTT.

This clone was observed a handful of times. The CDR3 nucleotides read TGTGCCAGCAGCTTAGGGACAGGGGCCCGTAATGAAAAACTGTTTTTT. Its protein is CASSLGTGARNEKLFF. The chain joins TRBV7-6 to TRBJ1-4; 9 bases map to TRBD1. V trimming: 1 base; J trimming: 4 bases; junction bases outside the gene matches: 4. The CDR3 has 16 amino acids. From germline, CDR1 is SGHVS and CDR2 FNYEAQ.

This chain links TRBV19 with TRBJ1-5; perhaps TRBD1 as D (5 bases). The V and J ends lost 5 bases and 4 bases respectively, with 15 bases between them. CDR3 length: 15 amino acids. Germline V gene lookup returns CDR1 LNHDA and CDR2 SQIVND (reference sequence). The chain's CDR3 is CASSPQGQWNQPQHF. CDR3 in DNA: TGTGCCAGTAGTCCCCAGGGTCAGTGGAATCAGCCCCAGCATTTT.

This chain connects TRBV7-9 to TRBJ2-3; 7 nucleotides match TRBD1. Unmatched junction bases numbered 8, after V lost 3 bases and J lost 5 bases. The CDR3 has 15 amino acids. Germline V gives CDR1 SEHNR, CDR2 FQNEAQ (reference sequence). The chain's CDR3 is CASSLGDSLLDTQYF. The CDR3 DNA sequence: TGTGCCAGCAGCTTGGGGGACAGCTTATTAGATACGCAGTATTTT. Full variable domain (missing parts from reference TRBV7-9 and TRBJ2-3): DTGVSQNPRHKITKRGQNVTFRCDPISEHNRLYWYRQTLGQGPEFLTYFQNEAQLEKSRLLSDRFSAERPKGSFSTLEIQRTEQGDSAMYLCASSLGDSLLDTQYFGPGTRLTVL.

This chain joins TRBV5-3 and TRBJ2-1; 7 bases line up with TRBD1. TRBV5-3 belongs to the ORF category, with a function that is uncertain. The CDR3 has 18 amino acids. With V trimmed by 0 bases and J by 5 bases, 14 bases remained unmatched. The CDR3 DNA sequence: TGTGCCAGAAGCTTGGACCCCGAATGTCAGGGGGAGAACAATGAGCAGTTCTTC. Translating gives CARSLDPECQGENNEQFF.

The chain employs TRBV6-5 and TRBJ1-2; D is possibly TRBD1 (5 bases). The CDR3 is 14 residues long. Between the trimmed V and J ends, which lost 4 bases and 6 bases, there was a span of 15 bases. Germline V lookup: CDR1 MNHEY, CDR2 SVGAGI. CDR3 sequence: CASSSLGGRDGYTF. CDR3 DNA: TGTGCCAGCAGTTCCCTGGGGGGACGGGATGGCTACACCTTC.

This clone was found once. The chain couples TRBV6-5 to TRBJ2-3, with D perhaps matching TRBD2 (7 bases). The length of the CDR3 is 14 residues. The germline V and J ends were trimmed by 11 bases and 5 bases, with 20 bases remaining between them. Per the germline V gene, CDR1 is MNHEY and CDR2 is SVGAGI. In nucleotides, the CDR3 is TGTGCCTCAAGGGGGGGGCTAGGGCGAGATACGCAGTATTTT. Translating gives CASRGGLGRDTQYF.

CDR3 in DNA: TGTGCCAGCCCCAACTTTGGGGGCACCTTCCAAGAGACCCAGTACTTC. Translating gives CASPNFGGTFQETQYF. The chain recombines TRBV5-4 with TRBJ2-5; weak D call: TRBD1 (6 bases). Looked up from germline, CDR1 is SGHNT and CDR2 is YYREEE (reference sequence). The length of the CDR3 is 16 residues. V shed 7 bases and J shed 1 base, with 20 bases lying between them.

This chain connects TRBV3-1 (or the pseudogene TRBV3-2) to TRBJ2-7; 8 bases fit TRBD1. The CDR3 sequence is 15 residues long. After removal of 1 base from V and 2 bases from J, the junction contained 4 bases not matched to a gene. Per the germline V gene, CDR1 is LGHDT and CDR2 is YNNKEL (reference sequence). CDR3 nucleotide sequence: TGTGCCAGCAGCCAAGCTCCAGGGGGCCCCTACGAGCAGTACTTC. Its protein product is CASSQAPGGPYEQYF.

This clone was counted only a few times. The chain combines TRBV28 with TRBJ2-7; weak D call: TRBD1 (6 bases). V was clipped by 4 bases and J by 3 bases, with 19 bases between them. This CDR3 is built from 16 residues. Germline lookup yields CDR1 MDHEN and CDR2 SYDVKM. CDR3 bases: TGTGCCAGCAGTTCCCCGGGACACCCGTTTCTCTACGAGCAGTACTTC. Translating it yields CASSSPGHPFLYEQYF.

This chain connects TRBV10-3 to TRBJ2-2; maybe TRBD1 (6 bases). The V end was cut by 5 bases, the J end by 0 bases, with 13 bases between. This CDR3 is built from 16 residues. Per germline, CDR1 ENHRY and CDR2 SYGVKD. CDR3 sequence: CAISYSDRSNTGELFF. The DNA for the CDR3 is TGTGCCATCAGTTATTCCGACAGGTCGAACACCGGGGAGCTGTTTTTT.

V and J are TRBV21-1 and TRBJ1-2. TRBV21-1 is tagged as a pseudogene. The CDR3 runs 16 residues. In DNA form, the CDR3 reads TGTGCCAGCAGCAAAGAACGGGAGGGTGGGGACTATGGCTACACCTTC. Translation gives CASSKEREGGDYGYTF.

The gene calls are TRBV18 and TRBJ1-2; D not certain. The CDR3 covers 13 residues. V was shortened by 6 bases and J by 2 bases, with 10 bases between the two germline ends. Per germline, CDR1 KGHSH and CDR2 LQKENI. The CDR3 loop reads CASSREANYGYTF. In DNA, the CDR3 is TGTGCCAGCTCCCGTGAGGCAAACTATGGCTACACCTTC.

The rearrangement links TRBV7-9 to TRBJ2-3; 10 nucleotides align to TRBD1. The CDR3 is 16 residues long. V lost 5 bases and J lost 2; bases outside the gene matches: 7. Looked up from germline, CDR1 is SEHNR and CDR2 is FQNEAQ (reference sequence). In nucleotides, the CDR3 is TGTGCCAGCAGCACCCGACAGGGGGCCCACACAGATACGCAGTATTTT. It translates to CASSTRQGAHTDTQYF.